Listed below are T cell receptor beta chains from one sample, sequenced in a study of OX40 agonist ivuxolimab in advanced cancers. Clones were read by immunoSEQ multiplex PCR, and TCRdb kept only the in-frame ones, dropping some. Counted here are some 100,000 clones, roughly nine tenths occurring once; the ten biggest clones make up less than 3.5%. Sequencing was performed on CD4+ or CD8+ T cells sorted from blood, taken in a trial of the OX40 agonist ivuxolimab. These receptors were obtained from an adult with an advanced solid tumor such as melanoma, head and neck, liver or kidney cancer. CDR3s include the opening cysteine and the closing phenylalanine or tryptophan. Fields, in order: clone size, V gene, J gene, D gene, CDR3 DNA, CDR3 protein. The D gene is left open where the match is weak. Size tells how often a clone was seen (once, few, many) or the class of an expanded clone, and some rows leave it out.

NA	TRBV9	TRBJ1-3	NA	TGTGCCAGCAGCGTAGGTGGGGTTGGAAACACCATATATTTT	CASSVGGVGNTIYF
once	TRBV19	TRBJ1-1	TRBD1	TGTGCCAGTAGGGGACAGGGGGCGACGAACACTGAAGCTTTCTTT	CASRGQGATNTEAFF
NA	TRBV9	TRBJ2-1	NA	TGTGCCAGCAGCGTCTCAGGACTAACAGATCGACATGAGCAGTTCTTC	CASSVSGLTDRHEQFF
NA	TRBV19	TRBJ2-7	NA	TGTGCCAGTAGCCCCCGGGGCAGCGCATACGAGCAGTACTTC	CASSPRGSAYEQYF
NA	TRBV29-1	TRBJ2-7	NA	TGCAGCGTTGGGCCGGATTTCTACGAGCAGTACTTC	CSVGPDFYEQYF
NA	TRBV27	TRBJ1-2	TRBD1	TGTGCCAGCAGTCTAAGGACAGGGCATTATTTTGGCTACACCTTC	CASSLRTGHYFGYTF
NA	TRBV19	TRBJ2-5	NA	TGTGCCAGTAGTATATGGCCCATACAAGAGACCCAGTACTTC	CASSIWPIQETQYF
NA	TRBV4-1	TRBJ2-7	NA	TGCGCCAGCAGCCAAGGGGCGGGGTTTTTCTACGAGCAGTACTTC	CASSQGAGFFYEQYF
NA	TRBV7-9	TRBJ2-4	NA	TGTGCCAGCAGCAGTCCACCTAGCGACGGAGCCAAAAACATTCAGTACTTC	CASSSPPSDGAKNIQYF
NA	TRBV14	TRBJ1-2	TRBD1	TGTGCCAGCAGCCAAGATCAGACAGGGGGAAGCTATGGCTACACCTTC	CASSQDQTGGSYGYTF
NA	TRBV11-2	TRBJ2-2	TRBD2	TGTGCCAGCAGTTATCTAGCGGGACAACCCGGCTTGTTGGGCGGGGAGCTGTTTTTT	CASSYLAGQPGLLGGELFF
NA	TRBV18	TRBJ2-1	NA	TGTGCCAGCTCAGACATTACCGGGCCCAAGCAGTTCTTC	CASSDITGPKQFF
NA	TRBV27	TRBJ2-3	NA	TGTGCCAGCAGCCCTACCGCGCGGGGCACAGATACGCAGTATTTT	CASSPTARGTDTQYF
NA	TRBV7-2	TRBJ2-2	TRBD2	TGTGCCAGCAGCTTAGTAAAGGGACTAGCAGTTTACGGGGAGCTGTTTTTT	CASSLVKGLAVYGELFF
NA	TRBV9	TRBJ1-1	NA	TGTGCCAGCAGCGTAGGGAGCTCCCAGGCAGCTTTCTTT	CASSVGSSQAAFF
NA	TRBV6-5	TRBJ2-2	TRBD2	TGTGCCAGCAGTTACTCGTCTAGCGGGAGTACCGGGGAGCTGTTTTTT	CASSYSSSGSTGELFF
once	TRBV4-3	TRBJ2-1	NA	TGCGCCAGCAGCCAAGATGGGAGCAATGAGCAGTTCTTC	CASSQDGSNEQFF
NA	TRBV27	TRBJ1-1	TRBD1	TGTGCCAGCAGTGTAACAGGGGGCACTGAAGCTTTCTTT	CASSVTGGTEAFF
NA	TRBV6-6	TRBJ2-7	TRBD1	TGTGCCAGCAGTTTACAGGGGTCCTACGAGCAGTACTTC	CASSLQGSYEQYF
NA	TRBV2	TRBJ2-4	NA	TGTGCCAGCAGTTCGGGAAGGCTAGCCAAAAACATTCAGTACTTC	CASSSGRLAKNIQYF
NA	TRBV5-4	TRBJ2-5	NA	TGTGCCAGCAGCTTGGGGGCCAAGGTTCAAGAGACCCAGTACTTC	CASSLGAKVQETQYF
NA	TRBV5-1	TRBJ2-7	NA	TGCGCCAGCAGCTTGGCGAGCTCCTACGAGCAGTACTTC	CASSLASSYEQYF
few	TRBV10-1	TRBJ1-1	NA	TGCGCCAGCTCTCTCCCGAACACTGAAGCTTTCTTT	CASSLPNTEAFF
NA	TRBV29-1	TRBJ1-1	TRBD1	TGCAGCGTTGGACAGGGGGGAACTGAAGCTTTCTTT	CSVGQGGTEAFF
NA	TRBV5-6	TRBJ1-1	NA	TGTGCCAGCTTCGAATTTCCGGGGGCGCCCGCTGAAGCTTTCTTT	CASFEFPGAPAEAFF
NA	TRBV21-1	TRBJ2-2	NA	TGTGCCAGCAGCAAAGGCGGGCTAGCGGGAGGGCGAACCGGGGAGCTGTTTTTT	CASSKGGLAGGRTGELFF
few	TRBV21-1	TRBJ1-1	NA	TGTGCCAGCAGCAAAGGGACAGGCATGAACACTGAAGCTTTCTTT	CASSKGTGMNTEAFF
NA	TRBV6-5	TRBJ2-7	TRBD1	TGTGCCAGCAGAGGGGACAGGGAGAACGAGCAGTACTTC	CASRGDRENEQYF
once	TRBV25-1	TRBJ2-1	TRBD1	TGTGCCAGCACCGGCCCGTTTGTCAGGGGGTACAATGAGCAGTTCTTC	CASTGPFVRGYNEQFF
NA	TRBV5-8	TRBJ2-5	TRBD1	TGTGCCAGCAGCCCGCGGGACAGGGGGAAAGAGACCCAGTACTTC	CASSPRDRGKETQYF
NA	TRBV4-1	TRBJ2-4	TRBD1	TGCGCCAGCAGCCAAATGGGACAGGATTCCAAAAACATTCAGTACTTC	CASSQMGQDSKNIQYF
once	TRBV4-3	TRBJ2-2	TRBD2	TGCGCCAGCAGCCAAGATCCGGGGGGAGCGACCGGGGAGCTGTTTTTT	CASSQDPGGATGELFF
NA	TRBV2	TRBJ2-7	TRBD1	TGTGCCAGCAGTGAAGTATCTGGACAGGGGGTCTTC	CASSEVSGQGVF
NA	TRBV7-8	TRBJ2-6	NA	TGTGCCAGCAGCTCGACGGTGATTAGCTCTGGGGCCAACGTCCTGACTTTC	CASSSTVISSGANVLTF